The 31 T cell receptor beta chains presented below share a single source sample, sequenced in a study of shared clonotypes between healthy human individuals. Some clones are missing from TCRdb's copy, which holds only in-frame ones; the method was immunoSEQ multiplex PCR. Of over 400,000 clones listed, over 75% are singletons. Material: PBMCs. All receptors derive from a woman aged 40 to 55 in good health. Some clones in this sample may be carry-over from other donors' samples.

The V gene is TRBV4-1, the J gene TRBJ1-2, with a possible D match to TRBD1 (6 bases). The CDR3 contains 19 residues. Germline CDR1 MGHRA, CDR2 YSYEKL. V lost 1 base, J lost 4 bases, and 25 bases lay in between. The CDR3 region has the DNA TGCGCCAGCAGCCAAGTGTTATTAAGGGGGGGAACGGCAAGCTATGGCTACACCTTC. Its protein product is CASSQVLLRGGTASYGYTF.

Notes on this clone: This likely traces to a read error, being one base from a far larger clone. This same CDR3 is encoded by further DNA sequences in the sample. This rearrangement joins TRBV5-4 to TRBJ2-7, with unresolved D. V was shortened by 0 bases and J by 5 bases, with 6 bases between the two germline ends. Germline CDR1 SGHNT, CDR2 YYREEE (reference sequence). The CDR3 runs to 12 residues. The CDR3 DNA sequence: TGTGCCAGCAGCTTGGGGAGAAACGAGCAGTACTTC. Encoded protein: CASSLGRNEQYF.

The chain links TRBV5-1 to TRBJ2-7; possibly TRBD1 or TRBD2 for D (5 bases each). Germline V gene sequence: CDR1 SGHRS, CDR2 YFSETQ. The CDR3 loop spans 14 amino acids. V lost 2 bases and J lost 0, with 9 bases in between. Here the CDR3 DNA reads TGCGCCAGCAGCTTTGGGACGGACTCCTACGAGCAGTACTTC. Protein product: CASSFGTDSYEQYF.

CDR3 in amino acids: CASSLNYGNQPQHF. The CDR3 region has the DNA TGCGCCAGCAGCTTGAATTACGGTAATCAGCCCCAGCATTTT. The chain links TRBV5-1 to TRBJ1-5; D remains unclear. With 1 base removed from V and 4 bases from J, the gap between germline ends came to 9 bases. This CDR3 contains 14 residues. Germline assignment: CDR1 SGHRS and CDR2 YFSETQ.

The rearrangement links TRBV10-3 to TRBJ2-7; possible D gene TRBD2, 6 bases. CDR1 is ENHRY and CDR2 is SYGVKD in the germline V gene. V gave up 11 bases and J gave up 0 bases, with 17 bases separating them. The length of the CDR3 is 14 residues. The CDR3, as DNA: TGTGCCGTCCGCCCCGGGGGTGGCTCCTACGAGCAGTACTTC. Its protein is CAVRPGGGSYEQYF.

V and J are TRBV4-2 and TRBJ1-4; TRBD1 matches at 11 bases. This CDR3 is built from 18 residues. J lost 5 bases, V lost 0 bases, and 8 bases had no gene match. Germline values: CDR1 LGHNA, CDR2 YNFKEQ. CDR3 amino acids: CASSQDRGTGGENEKLFF. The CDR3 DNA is TGTGCCAGCAGCCAAGATCGGGGGACAGGGGGTGAAAATGAAAAACTGTTTTTT.

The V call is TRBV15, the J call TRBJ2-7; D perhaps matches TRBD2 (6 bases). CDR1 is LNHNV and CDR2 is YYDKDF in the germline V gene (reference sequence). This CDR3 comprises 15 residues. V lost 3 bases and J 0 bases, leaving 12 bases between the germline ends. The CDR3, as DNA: TGTGCCACCAGCAGGGGCGGGACCAGCTCCTACGAGCAGTACTTC. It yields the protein CATSRGGTSSYEQYF. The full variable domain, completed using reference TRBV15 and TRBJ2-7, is DAMVIQNPRYQVTQFGKPVTLSCSQTLNHNVMYWYQQKSSQAPKLLFHYYDKDFNNEADTPDNFQSRRPNTSFCFLDIRSPGLGDTAMYLCATSRGGTSSYEQYFGPGTRLTVT.

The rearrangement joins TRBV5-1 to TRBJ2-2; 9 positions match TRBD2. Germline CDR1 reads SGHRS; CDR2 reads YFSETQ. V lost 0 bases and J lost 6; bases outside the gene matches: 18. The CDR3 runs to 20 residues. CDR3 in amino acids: CASSLAGTAVSGSWAGELFF. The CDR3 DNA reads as TGCGCCAGCAGCTTGGCCGGGACAGCCGTTAGCGGGAGTTGGGCCGGGGAGCTGTTTTTT.

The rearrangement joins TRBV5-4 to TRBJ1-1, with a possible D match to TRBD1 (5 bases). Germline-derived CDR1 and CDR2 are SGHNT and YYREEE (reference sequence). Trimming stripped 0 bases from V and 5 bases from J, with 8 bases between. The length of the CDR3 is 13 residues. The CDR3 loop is CASSLEGRTEAFF. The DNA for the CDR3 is TGTGCCAGCAGCTTGGAGGGGCGGACTGAAGCTTTCTTT.

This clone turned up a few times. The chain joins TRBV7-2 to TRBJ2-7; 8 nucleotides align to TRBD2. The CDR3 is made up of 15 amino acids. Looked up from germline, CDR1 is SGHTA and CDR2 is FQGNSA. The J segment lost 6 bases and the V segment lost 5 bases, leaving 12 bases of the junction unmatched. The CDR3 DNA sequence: TGTGCCAGCAGCCCGCCGGGACTAGAGGGCGGCGAGCAGTACTTC. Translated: CASSPPGLEGGEQYF.

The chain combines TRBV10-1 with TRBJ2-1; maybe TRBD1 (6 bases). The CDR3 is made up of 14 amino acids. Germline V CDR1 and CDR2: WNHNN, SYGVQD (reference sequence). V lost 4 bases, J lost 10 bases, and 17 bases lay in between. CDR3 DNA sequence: TGCGCCAGCAGTGCGTCCACAAACAGGGCCGAGCAGTTCTTC. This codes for CASSASTNRAEQFF.

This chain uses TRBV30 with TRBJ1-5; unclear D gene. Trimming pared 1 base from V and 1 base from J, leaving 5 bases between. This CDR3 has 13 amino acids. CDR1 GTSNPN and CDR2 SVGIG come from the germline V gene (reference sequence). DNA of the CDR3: TGTGCCTGGAGTGCGGACAGCAATCAGCCCCAGCATTTT. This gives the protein CAWSADSNQPQHF.

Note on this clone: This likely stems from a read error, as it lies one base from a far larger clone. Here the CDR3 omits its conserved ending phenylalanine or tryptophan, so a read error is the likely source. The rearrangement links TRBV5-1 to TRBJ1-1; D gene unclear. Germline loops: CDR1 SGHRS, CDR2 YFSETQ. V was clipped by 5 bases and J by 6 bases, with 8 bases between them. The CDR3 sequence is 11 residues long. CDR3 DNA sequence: TGCGCCAGCAGGGATTATTCTGAAGCTTTCCTT. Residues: CASRDYSEAFL.

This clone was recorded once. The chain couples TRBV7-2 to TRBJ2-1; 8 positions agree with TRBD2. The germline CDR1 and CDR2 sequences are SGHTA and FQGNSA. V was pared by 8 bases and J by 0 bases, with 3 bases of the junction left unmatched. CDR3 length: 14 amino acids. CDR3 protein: CASQRGSSYNEQFF. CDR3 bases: TGTGCCAGCCAGCGGGGGAGCTCCTACAATGAGCAGTTCTTC. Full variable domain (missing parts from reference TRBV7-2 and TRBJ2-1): GAGVSQSPSNKVTEKGKDVELRCDPISGHTALYWYRQSLGQGLEFLIYFQGNSAPDKSGLPSDRFSAERTGGSVSTLTIQRTQQEDSAVYLCASQRGSSYNEQFFGPGTRLTVL.

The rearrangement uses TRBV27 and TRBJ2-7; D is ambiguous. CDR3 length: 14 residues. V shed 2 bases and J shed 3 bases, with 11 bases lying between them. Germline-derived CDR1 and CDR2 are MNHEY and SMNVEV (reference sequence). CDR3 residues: CASSLQGSSYEQYF. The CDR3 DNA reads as TGTGCCAGCAGTTTACAAGGTAGCAGCTACGAGCAGTACTTC.

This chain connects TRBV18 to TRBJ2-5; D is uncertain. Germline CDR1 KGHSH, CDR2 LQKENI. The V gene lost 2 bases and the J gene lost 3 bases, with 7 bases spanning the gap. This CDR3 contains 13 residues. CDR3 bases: TGTGCCAGCTCACCAATCAGCGAAGAGACCCAGTACTTC. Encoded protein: CASSPISEETQYF.

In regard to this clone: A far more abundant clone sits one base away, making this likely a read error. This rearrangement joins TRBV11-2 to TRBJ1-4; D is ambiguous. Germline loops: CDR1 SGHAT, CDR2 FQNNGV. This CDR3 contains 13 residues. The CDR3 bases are TGTGCCAGCAGCTTAGGGGTTAATGAAAAACTGCTTTTT. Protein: CASSLGVNEKLLF.

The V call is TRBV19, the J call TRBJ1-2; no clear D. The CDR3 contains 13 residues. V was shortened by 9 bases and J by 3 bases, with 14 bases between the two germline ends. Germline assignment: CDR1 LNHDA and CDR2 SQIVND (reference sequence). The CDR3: CASRHSRDYGYTF. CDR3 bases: TGTGCCAGCAGACATTCACGGGACTATGGCTACACCTTC.

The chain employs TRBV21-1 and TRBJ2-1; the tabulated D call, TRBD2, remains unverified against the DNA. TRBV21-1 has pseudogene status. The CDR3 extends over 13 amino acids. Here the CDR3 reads CASREEIYNEQFF. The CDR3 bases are TGTGCCAGCAGGGAGGAGATTTACAATGAGCAGTTCTTC.

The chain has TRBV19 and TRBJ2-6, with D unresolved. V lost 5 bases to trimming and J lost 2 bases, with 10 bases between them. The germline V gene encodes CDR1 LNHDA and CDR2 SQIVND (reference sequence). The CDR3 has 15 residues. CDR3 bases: TGTGCCAGTAGTCTGCCAGGAGCTGGGGCCAACGTCCTGACTTTC. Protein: CASSLPGAGANVLTF. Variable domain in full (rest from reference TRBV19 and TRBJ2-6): DGGITQSPKYLFRKEGQNVTLSCEQNLNHDAMYWYRQDPGQGLRLIYYSQIVNDFQKGDIAEGYSVSREKKESFPLTVTSAQKNPTAFYLCASSLPGAGANVLTFGAGSRLTVL.

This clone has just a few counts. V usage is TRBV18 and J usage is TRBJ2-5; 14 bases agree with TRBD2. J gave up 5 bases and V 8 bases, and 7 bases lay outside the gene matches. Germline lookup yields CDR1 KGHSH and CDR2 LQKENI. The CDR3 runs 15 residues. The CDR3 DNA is TGTGCCAGCGCGACTAGCGGGAGGGTCTGGGAGACCCAGTACTTC. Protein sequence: CASATSGRVWETQYF.

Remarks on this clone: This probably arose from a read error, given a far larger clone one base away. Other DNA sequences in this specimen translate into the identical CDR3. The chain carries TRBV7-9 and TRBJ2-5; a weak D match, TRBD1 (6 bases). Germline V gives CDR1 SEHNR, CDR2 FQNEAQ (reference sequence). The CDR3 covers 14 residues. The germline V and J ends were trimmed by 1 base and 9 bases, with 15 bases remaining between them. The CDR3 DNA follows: TGTGCCAGCAGCTTAGTTGGACAGAACCGGGCCCAGTACTTC. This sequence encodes CASSLVGQNRAQYF.

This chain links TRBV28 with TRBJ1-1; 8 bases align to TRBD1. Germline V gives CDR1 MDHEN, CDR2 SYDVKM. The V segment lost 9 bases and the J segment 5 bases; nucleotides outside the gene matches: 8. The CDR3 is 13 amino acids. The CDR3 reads CASHGQGETEAFF. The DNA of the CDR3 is TGTGCCAGTCATGGACAGGGAGAGACTGAAGCTTTCTTT. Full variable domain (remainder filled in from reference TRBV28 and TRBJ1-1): DVKVTQSSRYLVKRTGEKVFLECVQDMDHENMFWYRQDPGLGLRLIYFSYDVKMKEKGDIPEGYSVSREKKERFSLILESASTNQTSMYLCASHGQGETEAFFGQGTRLTVV.

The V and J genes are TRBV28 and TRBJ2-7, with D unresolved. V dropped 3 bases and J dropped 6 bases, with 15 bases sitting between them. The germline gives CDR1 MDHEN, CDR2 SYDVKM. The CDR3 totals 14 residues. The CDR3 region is CASSLGGYRPEQYF. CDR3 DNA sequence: TGTGCCAGCAGTTTGGGTGGTTACCGGCCCGAGCAGTACTTC.

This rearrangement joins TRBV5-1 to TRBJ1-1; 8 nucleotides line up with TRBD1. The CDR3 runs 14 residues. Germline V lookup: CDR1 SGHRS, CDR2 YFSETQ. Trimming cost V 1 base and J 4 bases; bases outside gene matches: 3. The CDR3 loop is CASSLFQGATEAFF. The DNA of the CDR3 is TGCGCCAGCAGCTTGTTTCAGGGGGCCACTGAAGCTTTCTTT.

CDR3 sequence reads: CSVTVVRYEQYF. Written as DNA, the CDR3 is TGCAGCGTGACGGTAGTTCGGTACGAGCAGTACTTC. The J gene is TRBJ2-7, the V gene TRBV29-1; D is unresolved. Germline CDR1 is SQVTM and CDR2 is ANQGSEA. The CDR3 runs 12 residues. Trimming removed 6 bases from V and 4 bases from J, with 13 bases in between.

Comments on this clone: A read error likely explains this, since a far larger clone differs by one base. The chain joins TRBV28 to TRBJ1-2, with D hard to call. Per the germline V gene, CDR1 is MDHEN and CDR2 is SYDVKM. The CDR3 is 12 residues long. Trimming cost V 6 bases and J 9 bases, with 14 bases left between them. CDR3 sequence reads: CASSLRLYCYTF. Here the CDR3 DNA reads TGTGCCAGCAGCCTTCGACTGTATTGCTACACCTTC.

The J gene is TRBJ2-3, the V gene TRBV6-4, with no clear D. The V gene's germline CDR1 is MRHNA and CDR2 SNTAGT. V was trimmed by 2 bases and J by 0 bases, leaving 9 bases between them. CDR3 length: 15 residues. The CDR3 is CASSDDPASTDTQYF. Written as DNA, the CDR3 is TGTGCCAGCAGTGACGACCCGGCCAGCACAGATACGCAGTATTTT.

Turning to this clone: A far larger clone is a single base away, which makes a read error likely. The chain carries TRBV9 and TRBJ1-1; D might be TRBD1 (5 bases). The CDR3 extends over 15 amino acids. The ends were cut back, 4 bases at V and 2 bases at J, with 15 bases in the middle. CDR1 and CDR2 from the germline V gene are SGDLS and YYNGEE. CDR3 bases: TGTGCCAGCAGCCCGACCGGGGCAGTAAACACTGAAGCTTTCTTT. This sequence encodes CASSPTGAVNTEAFF.

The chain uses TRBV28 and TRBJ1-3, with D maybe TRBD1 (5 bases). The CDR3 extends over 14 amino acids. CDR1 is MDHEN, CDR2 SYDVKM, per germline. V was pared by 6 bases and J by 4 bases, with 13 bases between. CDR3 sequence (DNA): TGTGCCAGCAGCCGGAGGGGATACGGAAACACCATATATTTT. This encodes CASSRRGYGNTIYF.

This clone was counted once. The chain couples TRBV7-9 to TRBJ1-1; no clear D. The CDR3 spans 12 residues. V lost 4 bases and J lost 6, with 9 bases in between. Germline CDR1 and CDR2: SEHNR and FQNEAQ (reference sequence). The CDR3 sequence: CASSSQQAEAFF. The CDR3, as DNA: TGTGCCAGCAGCTCCCAGCAGGCTGAAGCTTTCTTT.